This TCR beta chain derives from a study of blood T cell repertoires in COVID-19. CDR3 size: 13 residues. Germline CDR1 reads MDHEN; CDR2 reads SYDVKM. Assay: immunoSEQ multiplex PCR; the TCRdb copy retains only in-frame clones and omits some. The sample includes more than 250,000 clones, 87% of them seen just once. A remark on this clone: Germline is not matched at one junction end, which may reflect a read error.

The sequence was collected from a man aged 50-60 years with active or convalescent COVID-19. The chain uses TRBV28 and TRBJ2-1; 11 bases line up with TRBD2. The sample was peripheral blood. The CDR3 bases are TGTGTCAGCAGTTATAGCGGGAGGGATGAGCAGTTCTTC. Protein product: CVSSYSGRDEQFF.